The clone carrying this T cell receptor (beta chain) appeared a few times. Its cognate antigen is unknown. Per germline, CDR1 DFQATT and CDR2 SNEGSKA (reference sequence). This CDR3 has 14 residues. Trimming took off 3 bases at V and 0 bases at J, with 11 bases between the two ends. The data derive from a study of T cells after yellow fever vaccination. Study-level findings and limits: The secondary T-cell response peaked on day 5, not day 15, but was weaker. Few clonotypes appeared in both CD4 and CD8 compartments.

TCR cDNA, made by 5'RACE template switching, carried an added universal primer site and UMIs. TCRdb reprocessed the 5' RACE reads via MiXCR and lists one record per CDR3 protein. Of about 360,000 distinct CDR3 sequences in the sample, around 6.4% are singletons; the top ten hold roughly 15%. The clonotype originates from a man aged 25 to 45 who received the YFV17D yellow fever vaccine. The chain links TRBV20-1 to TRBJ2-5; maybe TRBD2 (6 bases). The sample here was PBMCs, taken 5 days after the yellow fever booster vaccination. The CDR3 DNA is TGCAGTGCTAGGATCGGGAGCCACCAAGAGACCCAGTACTTC. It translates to CSARIGSHQETQYF.